The 30 T cell receptor beta chains presented below share a single source sample, sequenced in a study of beta chain features in type 1 diabetes (dated by TCRdb to 2016 to 2018). Libraries came from the immunoSEQ multiplex PCR assay. All of the isolated RNA was reverse transcribed with the High Capacity cDNA Reverse Transcription Kit, so expressed TCRB transcripts were sequenced. Entries here come from immuneACCESS through TCRdb and include only in-frame sequences with V and J called. Some clones fail to appear in such tables; in the studies checked, an unresolved V gene covers under half of the shortfall, and the cause of the remainder is unknown. The sample table lists 300,000 to 400,000 clones, roughly 8% of them with a count of one. Around 0.45% of the sample is in the top ten clones. Sequencing was carried out using central memory CD4+ T cells from blood. The receptors were sampled from a woman between 18 and 29 years old in good health.

This clone was detected a few times. The chain has TRBV19 and TRBJ2-1; 11 positions agree with TRBD1. The trim removed 9 bases at V and 1 base at J, leaving 11 bases unmatched. In germline, CDR1 is LNHDA, CDR2 SQIVND (reference sequence). This CDR3 region has 17 residues. The CDR3 coding sequence is TGTGCCAGCAAACCCGGGACAGGGGGACCTTCCTACAATGAGCAGTTCTTC. It specifies CASKPGTGGPSYNEQFF.

The chain has TRBV2 and TRBJ1-1, with 10 bases lining up with TRBD1. Germline-derived CDR1 and CDR2 are SNHLY and FYNNEI. Trimming removed 6 bases from V and 2 bases from J; junction bases left unmatched: 6. The CDR3 consists of 15 residues. The CDR3 nucleotides are TGTGCCAGCAGCCGGGACAGGGGTGGCAACACTGAAGCTTTCTTT. Translating it yields CASSRDRGGNTEAFF.

The gene calls are TRBV7-3 and TRBJ2-3, with a possible D match to TRBD1 (6 bases). Germline V gives CDR1 SGHTA, CDR2 FQGTGA. The ends were cut back, 4 bases at V and 0 bases at J, with 14 bases in the middle. The CDR3 consists of 16 residues. The CDR3 region is CASSSQGPPSTDTQYF. CDR3 nucleotides: TGTGCCAGCAGCTCCCAGGGGCCGCCTAGCACAGATACGCAGTATTTT.

This chain links TRBV15 with TRBJ2-1; TRBD1 aligns across 8 bases. The germline CDR1 and CDR2 sequences are LNHNV and YYDKDF (reference sequence). This CDR3 is 20 amino acids long. V was pared by 2 bases and J by 0 bases, with 15 bases of the junction left unmatched. CDR3 bases: TGTGCCACCAGCAGATCCGGCACAGGGGGGCCATTCGGCTCCTACAATGAGCAGTTCTTC. Protein product: CATSRSGTGGPFGSYNEQFF.

This clone has just a few counts. The rearrangement links TRBV28 to TRBJ2-7; 7 nucleotides agree with TRBD1. This CDR3 has 14 amino acids. V lost 6 bases and J lost 6; bases outside the gene matches: 11. CDR1 and CDR2 from the germline V gene are MDHEN and SYDVKM. Here the CDR3 reads CASRIGDSRLEQYF. Here the CDR3 DNA reads TGTGCCAGCAGAATTGGGGACAGTCGTCTCGAGCAGTACTTC.

This chain links TRBV4-1 with TRBJ1-2; no clear D gene. The CDR3 is 15 residues long. V lost 1 base and J 4 bases, leaving 13 bases between the germline ends. CDR1 is MGHRA, CDR2 YSYEKL, per germline. CDR3 nucleotide sequence: TGCGCCAGCAGCCAAGGGGCAGCTTCCTCCTATGGCTACACCTTC. Protein product: CASSQGAASSYGYTF.

This clone turned up a few times. The chain uses TRBV11-2 and TRBJ2-1; 12 bases map to TRBD2. The germline V gene has CDR1 SGHAT and CDR2 FQNNGV. The CDR3 loop spans 16 amino acids. Trimming removed 5 bases from V and 8 bases from J; junction bases left unmatched: 10. This CDR3 reads CASSKGLAGMGYEQFF. As DNA, the CDR3 is TGTGCCAGCAGCAAAGGACTAGCGGGAATGGGTTATGAGCAGTTCTTC.

The chain recombines TRBV2 with TRBJ1-1; possible D gene TRBD1, 5 bases. Germline CDR1 reads SNHLY; CDR2 reads FYNNEI. The CDR3 extends over 13 amino acids. V shed 8 bases and J shed 1 base, with 11 bases lying between them. This CDR3 reads CASAGGQNTEAFF. Written as DNA, the CDR3 is TGTGCCAGCGCGGGAGGACAGAACACTGAAGCTTTCTTT.

About this clone itself: A read error is likely, as this CDR3 ends without the conserved phenylalanine or tryptophan. V gene TRBV27 combines with J gene TRBJ1-2; no reliable D call. Germline V gene sequence: CDR1 MNHEY, CDR2 SMNVEV (reference sequence). The CDR3 is 12 residues long. V was shortened by 6 bases and J by 4 bases, with 9 bases between the two germline ends. The CDR3 region has the DNA TGTGCCAGCAGCCGATTTCCCTATGGCTACACCTTG. This codes for CASSRFPYGYTL.

This chain links TRBV19 with TRBJ1-5, with D possibly matching TRBD1 (5 bases). The CDR3 has 16 residues. The V gene's germline CDR1 is LNHDA and CDR2 SQIVND (reference sequence). V lost 5 bases and J lost 1, with 15 bases in between. CDR3 bases: TGTGCCAGTAGTCTCCACCTCCAGGGAAGCAATCAGCCCCAGCATTTT. Protein product: CASSLHLQGSNQPQHF.

This clone was detected a few times. This rearrangement joins TRBV2 to TRBJ2-1; no definite D call. The V end was cut by 7 bases, the J end by 2 bases, with 12 bases between. This CDR3 is 14 amino acids long. CDR1 SNHLY and CDR2 FYNNEI come from the germline V gene. The CDR3 here is CASKTPGTYNEQFF. The CDR3 region has the DNA TGTGCCAGCAAGACGCCCGGAACCTACAATGAGCAGTTCTTC. The whole variable domain, filled in from reference TRBV2 and TRBJ2-1, reads EPEVTQTPSHQVTQMGQEVILRCVPISNHLYFYWYRQILGQKVEFLVSFYNNEISEKSEIFDDQFSVERPDGSNFTLKIRSTKLEDSAMYFCASKTPGTYNEQFFGPGTRLTVL.

The gene calls are TRBV7-2 and TRBJ1-5, with no clear D. Trimming removed 3 bases at V and 9 bases at J, with 9 bases between. This CDR3 is built from 12 residues. CDR1 is SGHTA and CDR2 is FQGNSA in the germline V gene. CDR3 DNA sequence: TGTGCCAGCAGCTTTTTTCTTGGGCCCCAGCATTTT. It encodes CASSFFLGPQHF. Looking up the rest from reference TRBV7-2 and TRBJ1-5 gives the full variable domain: GAGVSQSPSNKVTEKGKDVELRCDPISGHTALYWYRQSLGQGLEFLIYFQGNSAPDKSGLPSDRFSAERTGGSVSTLTIQRTQQEDSAVYLCASSFFLGPQHFGDGTRLSIL.

About this clone: One end of the junction varies from germline; a read error may be responsible. This chain links TRBV7-2 with TRBJ2-7; D is tentatively TRBD1 or TRBD2 (5 bases each). Germline CDR1 SGHTA, CDR2 FQGNSA. This CDR3 is 12 amino acids long. The CDR3 region has the DNA TGTGCCAGCAGCCCCGGGGCCGGGGCCAGGGACTTC. It codes for CASSPGAGARDF.

At least ten counts were recorded for this clone. V gene TRBV5-1 combines with J gene TRBJ2-1, with D perhaps being TRBD1 or TRBD2 (5 bases each). Trimming left V 4 bases short and J 7 bases short, with 18 bases between. This CDR3 is built from 15 residues. The germline gives CDR1 SGHRS, CDR2 YFSETQ. CDR3 residues: CASSALVGEGNEQFF. CDR3 sequence (DNA): TGCGCCAGCAGCGCTCTGGTTGGTGAGGGGAATGAGCAGTTCTTC.

The chain is built from TRBV15 and TRBJ1-2; D remains unclear. The V gene lost 2 bases and the J gene lost 6 bases, with 7 bases spanning the gap. Germline values: CDR1 LNHNV, CDR2 YYDKDF (reference sequence). The CDR3 runs 12 residues. The chain's CDR3 is CATSRIGDGYTF. CDR3 nucleotide sequence: TGTGCCACCAGCAGAATTGGGGATGGCTACACCTTC.

This clone has only a few counts. This chain joins TRBV7-9 and TRBJ2-7; no clear D. CDR3 length equals 15 residues. Germline V lookup: CDR1 SEHNR, CDR2 FQNEAQ (reference sequence). Trimming took 2 bases from V and 2 from J, leaving 13 bases between them. CDR3 amino acids: CASSLPRVGPYEQYF. CDR3 in DNA: TGTGCCAGCAGCTTACCCCGGGTCGGTCCCTACGAGCAGTACTTC.

The rearrangement links TRBV28 to TRBJ2-2; possibly TRBD2 for D (6 bases). This CDR3 is built from 16 residues. Germline CDR1 MDHEN, CDR2 SYDVKM. Trimming pared 6 bases from V and 5 bases from J, leaving 19 bases between. CDR3 in amino acids: CASSPPGTFGTGELFF. DNA for the CDR3: TGTGCCAGCAGCCCCCCAGGGACTTTCGGGACCGGGGAGCTGTTTTTT.

This clone was counted a few times. The chain carries TRBV6-1 and TRBJ2-1; 7 positions agree with TRBD2. CDR3 size: 15 residues. V lost 6 bases and J lost 6; bases outside the gene matches: 11. Per the germline V gene, CDR1 is MNHNS and CDR2 is SASEGT. DNA of the CDR3: TGTGCCAGCAGCGTACCGTCACGGACTAGCAATGAGCAGTTCTTC. This encodes CASSVPSRTSNEQFF.

The chain carries TRBV27 and TRBJ2-2, with D perhaps matching TRBD1 or TRBD2 (5 bases each). The CDR3 spans 14 residues. V lost 1 base, J lost 7 bases, and 10 bases lay in between. CDR1 MNHEY and CDR2 SMNVEV come from the germline V gene (reference sequence). The CDR3 coding sequence is TGTGCCAGCAGTTTATTTGGGGGTATCGGGGAGCTGTTTTTT. Encoded protein: CASSLFGGIGELFF.

The chain combines TRBV9 with TRBJ1-6, with 7 bases fitting TRBD1. The CDR3 is 15 amino acids. Unmatched junction bases numbered 8, after V lost 4 bases and J lost 7 bases. Per germline, CDR1 SGDLS and CDR2 YYNGEE. CDR3: CASSTRTGRNSPLHF. CDR3 DNA sequence: TGTGCCAGCAGCACCCGGACAGGCCGGAATTCACCCCTCCACTTT.

The rearrangement links TRBV28 to TRBJ2-7; D may be TRBD1 (6 bases). Per the germline V gene, CDR1 is MDHEN and CDR2 is SYDVKM. This CDR3 is built from 18 residues. V lost 6 bases and J lost 6, with 30 bases in between. As DNA, the CDR3 is TGTGCCAGCAGCAGCTCGGCATCAGGGGCAGGAGGATTTCGCGAGCAGTACTTC. Translating gives CASSSSASGAGGFREQYF.

The rearrangement uses TRBV7-8 and TRBJ2-1; no firm D call. CDR3 length: 16 residues. Looked up from germline, CDR1 is SGHVS and CDR2 is FQNEAQ. Trimming cost V 2 bases and J 5 bases, with 16 bases left between them. CDR3 sequence reads: CASSLRFVPGNNEQFF. The CDR3, as DNA: TGTGCCAGCAGCTTACGGTTCGTCCCAGGAAACAATGAGCAGTTCTTC.

This clone appeared a single time. Being one base from a much bigger clone, this may be a read error. The rearrangement joins TRBV11-2 to TRBJ2-1; TRBD2 is a possible D gene (5 bases). The CDR3 totals 12 residues. Germline assignment: CDR1 SGHAT and CDR2 FQNNGV. Trimming cost V 6 bases and J 7 bases, with 10 bases left between them. The CDR3 DNA is TGTGCCAGCAGTAGGGAGAGGAATGAGCAGTTCTTC. This codes for CASSRERNEQFF.

Only a few counts were recorded for this clone. The chain is built from TRBV6-6 and TRBJ2-5; D ambiguous. Trimming removed 2 bases at V and 3 bases at J, with 7 bases between. The CDR3 runs 13 residues. Germline V gives CDR1 MNHNY, CDR2 SVGAGI (reference sequence). The CDR3 nucleotides are TGTGCCAGCAGTTACCTGAACGAAGAGACCCAGTACTTC. Encoded protein: CASSYLNEETQYF.

V gene TRBV7-2 combines with J gene TRBJ2-7; a possible D gene is TRBD1 (6 bases). Germline V gene data show CDR1 as SGHTA and CDR2 as FQGNSA. The CDR3 has 13 amino acids. V lost 0 bases, J lost 6 bases, and 9 bases lay in between. CDR3 sequence (DNA): TGTGCCAGCAGCTTAGCCCGCAGGGGCGAGCAGTACTTC. Protein product: CASSLARRGEQYF.

This clone was counted between two and nine times. The DNA for the CDR3 is TGTGCCAGCTCACCCGTGGGACAGGCAGTCACAGATACGCAGTATTTT. It codes for CASSPVGQAVTDTQYF. This chain connects TRBV18 to TRBJ2-3; 8 positions agree with TRBD1. From germline, CDR1 is KGHSH and CDR2 LQKENI. The CDR3 contains 16 residues. The V and J ends lost 3 bases and 2 bases, in that order; junction bases with no gene match: 7.

The chain carries TRBV7-3 and TRBJ2-2; D could derive from TRBD1 or TRBD2 (6 bases each). V lost 5 bases, J lost 4 bases, and 11 bases lay in between. Germline CDR1 and CDR2: SGHTA and FQGTGA. This CDR3 has 14 amino acids. CDR3 in amino acids: CASSGGTSTGELFF. DNA for the CDR3: TGTGCCAGCAGCGGAGGGACATCCACCGGGGAGCTGTTTTTT.

This clone was detected ten times or more. The same CDR3 also results from other DNA sequences found in this sample. V gene TRBV19 combines with J gene TRBJ1-2; D remains ambiguous. The length of the CDR3 is 12 residues. The V gene lost 8 bases and the J gene lost 2 bases, with 9 bases spanning the gap. The germline V gene has CDR1 LNHDA and CDR2 SQIVND (reference sequence). The CDR3 DNA reads as TGTGCCAGTTCGTGGCAGAACTATGGCTACACCTTC. Residues: CASSWQNYGYTF.

V usage is TRBV27 and J usage is TRBJ1-1; D not resolved. The CDR3 is 13 residues long. The germline V gene has CDR1 MNHEY and CDR2 SMNVEV (reference sequence). V was shortened by 3 bases and J by 0 bases, with 5 bases between the two germline ends. The CDR3 loop reads CASSLFMNTEAFF. CDR3 nucleotides: TGTGCCAGCAGTTTGTTCATGAACACTGAAGCTTTCTTT.

This clone was counted between two and nine times. The chain links TRBV14 to TRBJ2-2; 7 bases are shared with TRBD1. CDR3 length equals 16 residues. CDR1 is SGHDN, CDR2 FVKESK, per germline. V lost 4 bases, J lost 1 base, and 6 bases stayed unmatched. The CDR3 DNA follows: TGTGCCAGCAGCCGCCGGGACAGATGGAACACCGGGGAGCTGTTTTTT. The encoded protein is CASSRRDRWNTGELFF.